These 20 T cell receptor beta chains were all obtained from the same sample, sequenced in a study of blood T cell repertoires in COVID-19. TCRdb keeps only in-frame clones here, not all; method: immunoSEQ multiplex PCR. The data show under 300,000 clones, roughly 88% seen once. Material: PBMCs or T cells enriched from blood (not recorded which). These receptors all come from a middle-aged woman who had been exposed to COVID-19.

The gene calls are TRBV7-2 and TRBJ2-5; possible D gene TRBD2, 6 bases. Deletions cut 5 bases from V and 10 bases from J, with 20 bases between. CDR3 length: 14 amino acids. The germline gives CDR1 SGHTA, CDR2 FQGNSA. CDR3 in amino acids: CASSPDLGGRNQYF. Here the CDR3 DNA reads TGTGCCAGCAGCCCGGACCTGGGGGGTCGGAACCAGTACTTC.

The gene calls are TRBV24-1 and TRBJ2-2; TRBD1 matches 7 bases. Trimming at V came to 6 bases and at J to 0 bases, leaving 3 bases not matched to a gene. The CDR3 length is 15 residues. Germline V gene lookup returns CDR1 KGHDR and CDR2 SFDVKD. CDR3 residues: CATSPGQTNTGELFF. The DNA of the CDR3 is TGTGCCACCAGTCCGGGACAGACGAACACCGGGGAGCTGTTTTTT.

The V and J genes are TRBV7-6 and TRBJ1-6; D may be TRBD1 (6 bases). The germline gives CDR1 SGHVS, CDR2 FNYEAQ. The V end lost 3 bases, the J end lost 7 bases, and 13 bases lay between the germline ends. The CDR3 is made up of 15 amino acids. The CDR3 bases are TGTGCCAGCAGCTTGGGACAAGGACGGAATTCACCCCTCCACTTT. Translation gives CASSLGQGRNSPLHF.

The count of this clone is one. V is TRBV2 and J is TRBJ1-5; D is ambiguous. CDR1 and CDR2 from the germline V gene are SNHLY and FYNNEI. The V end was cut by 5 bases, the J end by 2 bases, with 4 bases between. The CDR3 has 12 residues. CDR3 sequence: CASSPGNQPQHF. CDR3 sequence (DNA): TGTGCCAGCAGTCCAGGCAATCAGCCCCAGCATTTT.

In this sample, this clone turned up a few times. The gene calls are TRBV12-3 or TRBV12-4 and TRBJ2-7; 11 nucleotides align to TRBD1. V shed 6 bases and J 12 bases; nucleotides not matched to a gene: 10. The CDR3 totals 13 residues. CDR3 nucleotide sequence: TGTGCCAGCAGCACCGGGACAGGGGGACACTTGTACGTC. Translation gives CASSTGTGGHLYV.

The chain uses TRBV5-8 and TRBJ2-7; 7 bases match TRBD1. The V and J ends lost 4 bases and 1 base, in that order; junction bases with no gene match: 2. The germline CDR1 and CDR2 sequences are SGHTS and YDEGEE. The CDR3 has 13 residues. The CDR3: CASSRQGSYEQYV. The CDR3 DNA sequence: TGTGCCAGCAGCCGACAGGGATCCTACGAGCAGTACGTC.

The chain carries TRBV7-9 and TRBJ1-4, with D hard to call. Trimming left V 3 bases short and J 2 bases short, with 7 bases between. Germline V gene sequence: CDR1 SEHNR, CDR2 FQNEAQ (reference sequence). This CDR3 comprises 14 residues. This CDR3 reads CASSFGGTNEKLFF. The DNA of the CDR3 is TGTGCCAGCAGCTTCGGAGGGACTAATGAAAAACTGTTTTTT.

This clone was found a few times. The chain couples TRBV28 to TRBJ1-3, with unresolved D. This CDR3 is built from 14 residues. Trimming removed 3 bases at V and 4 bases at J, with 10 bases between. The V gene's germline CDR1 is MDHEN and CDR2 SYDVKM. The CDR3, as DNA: TGTGCCAGCAGTTTCGCGCAAAACGGAAACACCATATATTTT. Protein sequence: CASSFAQNGNTIYF.

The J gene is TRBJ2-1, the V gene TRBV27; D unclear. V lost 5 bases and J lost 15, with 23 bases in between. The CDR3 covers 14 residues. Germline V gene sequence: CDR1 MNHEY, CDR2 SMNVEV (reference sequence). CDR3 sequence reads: CASSREEKNAWWFF. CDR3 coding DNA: TGTGCCAGCAGTCGAGAGGAAAAGAATGCCTGGTGGTTCTTC.

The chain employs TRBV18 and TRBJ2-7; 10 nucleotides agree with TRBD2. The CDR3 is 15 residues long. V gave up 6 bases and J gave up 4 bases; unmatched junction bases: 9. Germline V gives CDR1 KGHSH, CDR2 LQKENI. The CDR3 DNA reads TGTGCCAGCTCGCCAGTAGCGGGAGGTCTATACGAGCAGTACGTC. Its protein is CASSPVAGGLYEQYV.

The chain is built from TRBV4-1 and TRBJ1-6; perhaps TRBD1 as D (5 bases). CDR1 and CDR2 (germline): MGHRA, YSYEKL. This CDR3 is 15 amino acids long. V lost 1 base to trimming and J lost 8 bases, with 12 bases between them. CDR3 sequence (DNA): TGCGCCAGCAGCCAAGGAGTGACAGTGGATTCACCCCTCCACTTT. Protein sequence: CASSQGVTVDSPLHF.

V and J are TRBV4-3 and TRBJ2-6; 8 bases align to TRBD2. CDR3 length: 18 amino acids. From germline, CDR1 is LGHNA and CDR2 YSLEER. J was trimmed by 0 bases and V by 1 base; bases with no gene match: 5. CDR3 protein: CASSQADSGASGANVLTF. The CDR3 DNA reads TGCGCCAGCAGCCAAGCTGATAGCGGGGCCTCTGGGGCCAACGTCCTGACTTTC.

Written as DNA, the CDR3 is TGTGCCAGCAGCCCATCAAAGGCGGACAGGGACCTGAACACTGAAGCTTTCTTT. Translating gives CASSPSKADRDLNTEAFF. V is TRBV3-1 (or the pseudogene TRBV3-2) and J is TRBJ1-1; 8 bases match TRBD1. Germline V gene lookup returns CDR1 LGHDT and CDR2 YNNKEL (reference sequence). This CDR3 has 18 amino acids. V trimming: 4 bases; J trimming: 0 bases; junction bases outside the gene matches: 13.

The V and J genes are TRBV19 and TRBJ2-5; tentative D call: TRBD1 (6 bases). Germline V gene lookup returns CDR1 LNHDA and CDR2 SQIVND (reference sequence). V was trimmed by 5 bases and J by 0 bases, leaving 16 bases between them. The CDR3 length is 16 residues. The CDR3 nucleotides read TGTGCCAGTAGTTCCTGGCCCGACAGGTACCAAGAGACCCAGTACTTC. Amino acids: CASSSWPDRYQETQYF.

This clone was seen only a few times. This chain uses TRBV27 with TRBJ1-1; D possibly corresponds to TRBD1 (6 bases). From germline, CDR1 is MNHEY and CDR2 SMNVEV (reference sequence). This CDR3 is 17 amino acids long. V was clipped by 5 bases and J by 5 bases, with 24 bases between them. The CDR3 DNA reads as TGTGCCAGCAGTCTTCGGGCGATGGGGGGGCTAGGAACTGAAGCTTTCTTT. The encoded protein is CASSLRAMGGLGTEAFF.

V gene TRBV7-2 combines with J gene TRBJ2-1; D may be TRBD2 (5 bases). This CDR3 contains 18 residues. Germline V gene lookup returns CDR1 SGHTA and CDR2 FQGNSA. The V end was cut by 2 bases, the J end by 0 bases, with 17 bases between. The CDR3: CASSLSTLEVSSYNEQFF. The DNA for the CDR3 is TGTGCCAGCAGCTTATCTACTCTGGAGGTGAGCTCCTACAATGAGCAGTTCTTC.

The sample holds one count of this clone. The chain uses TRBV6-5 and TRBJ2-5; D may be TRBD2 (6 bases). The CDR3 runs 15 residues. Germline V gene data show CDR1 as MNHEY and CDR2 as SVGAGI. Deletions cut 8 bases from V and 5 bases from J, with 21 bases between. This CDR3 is CASSSFTGAGETQYF. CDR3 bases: TGTGCCAGCTCCAGTTTTACAGGCGCGGGGGAGACCCAGTACTTC.

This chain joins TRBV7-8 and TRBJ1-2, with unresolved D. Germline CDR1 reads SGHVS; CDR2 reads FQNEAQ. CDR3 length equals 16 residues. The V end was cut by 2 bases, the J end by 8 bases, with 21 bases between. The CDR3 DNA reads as TGTGCCAGCAGCTTAACTCAACCTGAAGATCCGAAGGGCTACACCTTC. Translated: CASSLTQPEDPKGYTF. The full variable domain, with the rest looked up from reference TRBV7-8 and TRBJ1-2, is GAGVSQSPRYKVAKRGQDVALRCDPISGHVSLFWYQQALGQGPEFLTYFQNEAQLDKSGLPSDRFFAERPEGSVSTLKIQRTQQEDSAVYLCASSLTQPEDPKGYTFGSGTRLTVV.

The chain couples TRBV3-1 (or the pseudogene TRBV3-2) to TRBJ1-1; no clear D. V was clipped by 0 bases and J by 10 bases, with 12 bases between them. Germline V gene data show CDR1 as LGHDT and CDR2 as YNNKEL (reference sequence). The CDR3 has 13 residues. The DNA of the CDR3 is TGTGCCAGCAGCCAAGAATATCGTTCAGGAGCTTTCTTT. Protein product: CASSQEYRSGAFF.

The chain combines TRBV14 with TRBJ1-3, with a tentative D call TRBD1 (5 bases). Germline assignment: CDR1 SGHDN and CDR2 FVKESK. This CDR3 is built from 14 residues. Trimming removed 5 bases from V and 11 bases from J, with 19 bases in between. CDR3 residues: CASSVAGPSHPIYF. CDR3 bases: TGTGCCAGCAGCGTTGCGGGGCCTTCGCACCCCATATATTTT.